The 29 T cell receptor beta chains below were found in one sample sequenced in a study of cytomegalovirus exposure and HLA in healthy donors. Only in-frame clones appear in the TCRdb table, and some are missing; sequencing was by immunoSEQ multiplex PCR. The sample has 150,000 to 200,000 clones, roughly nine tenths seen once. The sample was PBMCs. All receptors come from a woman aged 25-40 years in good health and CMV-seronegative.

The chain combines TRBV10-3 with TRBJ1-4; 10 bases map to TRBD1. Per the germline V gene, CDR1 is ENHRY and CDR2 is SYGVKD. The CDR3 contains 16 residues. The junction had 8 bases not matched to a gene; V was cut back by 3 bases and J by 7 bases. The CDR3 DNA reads TGTGCCATCAGTGACCCGAGGACAGGGGGTGGTGAAAAACTGTTTTTT. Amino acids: CAISDPRTGGGEKLFF.

The DNA of the CDR3 is TGTGCCAGCTCACCAACAGGACAGGGCGGTGGCACTGAAGCTTTCTTT. Translating gives CASSPTGQGGGTEAFF. The chain has TRBV18 and TRBJ1-1; 8 positions agree with TRBD1. The CDR3 has 16 residues. The germline V gene has CDR1 KGHSH and CDR2 LQKENI. The J segment lost 4 bases and the V segment lost 2 bases, leaving 9 bases of the junction unmatched.

The CDR3: CASSHGTGFTYEQYF. The CDR3 DNA reads TGCGCCAGCAGCCACGGGACAGGGTTTACCTACGAGCAGTACTTC. The gene calls are TRBV4-1 and TRBJ2-7, with TRBD1 identical over 9 bases. Trimming removed 3 bases from V and 2 bases from J; junction bases left unmatched: 5. The CDR3 runs to 15 residues. Germline V gene lookup returns CDR1 MGHRA and CDR2 YSYEKL.

The CDR3 DNA reads as TGCGCCAGCAGCCACCTAGGGGGCTCCTACAATGAGCAGTTCTTC. Translation: CASSHLGGSYNEQFF. V is TRBV4-3 and J is TRBJ2-1; D possibly corresponds to TRBD1 (6 bases). The CDR3 runs 15 residues. CDR1 is LGHNA, CDR2 YSLEER, per germline. V lost 3 bases and J 0 bases, leaving 9 bases between the germline ends.

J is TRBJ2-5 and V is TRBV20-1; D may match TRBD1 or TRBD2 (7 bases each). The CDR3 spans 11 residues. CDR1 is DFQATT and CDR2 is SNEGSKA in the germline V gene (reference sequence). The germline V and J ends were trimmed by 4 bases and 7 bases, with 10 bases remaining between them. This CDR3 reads CSATRGGTQYF. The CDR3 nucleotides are TGCAGTGCTACCAGGGGGGGGACCCAGTACTTC.

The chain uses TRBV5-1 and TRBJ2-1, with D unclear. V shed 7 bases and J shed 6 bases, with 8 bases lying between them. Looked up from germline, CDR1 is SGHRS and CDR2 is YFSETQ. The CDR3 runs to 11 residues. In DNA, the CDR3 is TGCGCCAGCGGAAGGGCCAATGAGCAGTTCTTC. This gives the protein CASGRANEQFF.

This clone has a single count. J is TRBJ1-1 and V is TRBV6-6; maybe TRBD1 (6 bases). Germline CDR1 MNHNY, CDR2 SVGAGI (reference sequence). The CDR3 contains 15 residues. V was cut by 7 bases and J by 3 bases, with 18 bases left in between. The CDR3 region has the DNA TGTGCCAGCACCCAGGCGGGGGGCTGGGACACTGAAGCTTTCTTT. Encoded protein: CASTQAGGWDTEAFF.

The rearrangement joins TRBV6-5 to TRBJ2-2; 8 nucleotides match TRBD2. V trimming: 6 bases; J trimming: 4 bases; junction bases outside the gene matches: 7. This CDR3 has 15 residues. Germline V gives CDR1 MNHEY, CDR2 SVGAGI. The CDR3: CASRLSGMATGELFF. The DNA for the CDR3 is TGTGCCAGCAGACTTAGCGGGATGGCCACCGGGGAGCTGTTTTTT.

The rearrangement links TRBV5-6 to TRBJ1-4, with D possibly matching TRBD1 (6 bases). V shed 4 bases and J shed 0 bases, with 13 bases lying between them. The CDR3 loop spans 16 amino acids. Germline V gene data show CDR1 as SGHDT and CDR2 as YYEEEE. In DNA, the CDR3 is TGTGCCAGCAGCGACGAGGAGGGGGCAACTAATGAAAAACTGTTTTTT. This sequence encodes CASSDEEGATNEKLFF.

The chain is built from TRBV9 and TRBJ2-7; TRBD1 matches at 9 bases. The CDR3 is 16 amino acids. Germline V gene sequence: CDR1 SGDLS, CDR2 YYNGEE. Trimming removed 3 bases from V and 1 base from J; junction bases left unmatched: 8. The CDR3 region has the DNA TGTGCCAGCAGCGCCGGACAGGGGATGGGGTCCTACGAGCAGTACTTC. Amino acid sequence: CASSAGQGMGSYEQYF.

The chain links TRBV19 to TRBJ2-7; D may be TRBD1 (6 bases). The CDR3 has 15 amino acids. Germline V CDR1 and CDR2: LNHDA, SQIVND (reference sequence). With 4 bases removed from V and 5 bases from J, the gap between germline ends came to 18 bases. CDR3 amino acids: CASSTRGYRGNEQYF. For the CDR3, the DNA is TGTGCCAGTAGTACGAGGGGGTACAGAGGCAACGAGCAGTACTTC.

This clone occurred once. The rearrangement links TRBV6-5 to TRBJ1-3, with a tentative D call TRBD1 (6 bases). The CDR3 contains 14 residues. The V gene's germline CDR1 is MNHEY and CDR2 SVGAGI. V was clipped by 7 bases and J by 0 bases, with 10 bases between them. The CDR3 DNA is TGTGCCAGCATGGGAGGGGGCTCTGGAAACACCATATATTTT. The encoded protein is CASMGGGSGNTIYF.

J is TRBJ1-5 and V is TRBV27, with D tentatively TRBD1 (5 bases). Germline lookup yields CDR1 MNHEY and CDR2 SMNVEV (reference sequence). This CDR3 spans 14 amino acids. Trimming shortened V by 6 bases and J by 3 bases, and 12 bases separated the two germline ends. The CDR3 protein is CASRGLEVNQPQHF. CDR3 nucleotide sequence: TGTGCCAGCAGGGGGCTCGAAGTCAATCAGCCCCAGCATTTT.

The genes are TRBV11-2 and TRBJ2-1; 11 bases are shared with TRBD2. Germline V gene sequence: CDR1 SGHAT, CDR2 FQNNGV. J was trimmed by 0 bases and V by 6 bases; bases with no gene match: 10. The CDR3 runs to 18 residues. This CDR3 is CASSSGTSGVSSYNEQFF. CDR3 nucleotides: TGTGCCAGCAGTTCCGGGACTAGCGGCGTGAGCTCCTACAATGAGCAGTTCTTC.

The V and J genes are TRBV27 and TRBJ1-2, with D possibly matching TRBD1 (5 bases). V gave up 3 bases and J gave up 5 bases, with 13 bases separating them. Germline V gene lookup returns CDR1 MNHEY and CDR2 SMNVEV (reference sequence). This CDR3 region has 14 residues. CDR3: CASSLRGPGYGYTF. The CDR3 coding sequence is TGTGCCAGCAGTTTGAGGGGCCCCGGGTATGGCTACACCTTC.

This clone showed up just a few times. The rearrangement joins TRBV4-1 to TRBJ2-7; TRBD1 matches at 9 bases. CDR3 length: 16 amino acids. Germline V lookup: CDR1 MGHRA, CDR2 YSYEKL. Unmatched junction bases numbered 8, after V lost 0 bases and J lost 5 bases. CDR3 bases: TGCGCCAGCAGCCAAGACCACAGGGGGCAGGGTGACGAGCAGTACTTC. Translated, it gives CASSQDHRGQGDEQYF.

In nucleotides, the CDR3 is TGCGCCAGCAGCTTTAGACTAGCGGGAAGGGCAGATACGCAGTATTTT. Encoded protein: CASSFRLAGRADTQYF. The chain employs TRBV5-1 and TRBJ2-3; 11 bases align to TRBD2. The germline V gene has CDR1 SGHRS and CDR2 YFSETQ. After removal of 2 bases from V and 4 bases from J, the junction contained 6 bases not matched to a gene. This CDR3 is built from 16 residues.

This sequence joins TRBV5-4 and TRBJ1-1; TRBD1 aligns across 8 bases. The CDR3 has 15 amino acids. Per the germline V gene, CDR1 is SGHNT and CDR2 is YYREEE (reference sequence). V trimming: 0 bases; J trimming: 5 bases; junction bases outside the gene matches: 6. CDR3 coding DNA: TGTGCCAGCAGCTTGGAGCCAGGGGGCTGGACTGAAGCTTTCTTT. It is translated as CASSLEPGGWTEAFF.

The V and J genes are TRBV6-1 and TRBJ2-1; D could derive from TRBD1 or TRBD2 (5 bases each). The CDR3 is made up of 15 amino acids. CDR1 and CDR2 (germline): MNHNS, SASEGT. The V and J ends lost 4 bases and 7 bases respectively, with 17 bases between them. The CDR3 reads CASSGTGTPSNEQFF. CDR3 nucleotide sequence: TGTGCCAGCAGTGGTACCGGGACCCCATCAAATGAGCAGTTCTTC.

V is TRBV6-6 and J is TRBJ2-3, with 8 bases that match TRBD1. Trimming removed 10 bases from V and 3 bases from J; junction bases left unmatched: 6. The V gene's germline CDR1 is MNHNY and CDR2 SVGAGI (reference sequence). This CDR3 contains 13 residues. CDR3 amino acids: CAIRTGSTDTQYF. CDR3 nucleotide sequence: TGTGCCATCCGGACAGGGAGTACAGATACGCAGTATTTT.

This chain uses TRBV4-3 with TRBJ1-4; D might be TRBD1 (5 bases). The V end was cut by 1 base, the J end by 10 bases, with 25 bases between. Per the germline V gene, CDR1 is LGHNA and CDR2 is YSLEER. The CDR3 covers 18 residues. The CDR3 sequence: CASSQGIMQGLSRAKLFF. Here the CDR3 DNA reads TGCGCCAGCAGCCAAGGTATCATGCAGGGCCTCAGTAGGGCAAAACTGTTTTTT.

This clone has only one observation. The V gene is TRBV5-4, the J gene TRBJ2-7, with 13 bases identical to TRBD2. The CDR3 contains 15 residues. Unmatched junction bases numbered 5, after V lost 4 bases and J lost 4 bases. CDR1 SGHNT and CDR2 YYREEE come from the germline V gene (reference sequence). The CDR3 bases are TGTGCCAGCAGCCCCTGGACTAGCGGGGGATACGAGCAGTACTTC. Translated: CASSPWTSGGYEQYF.

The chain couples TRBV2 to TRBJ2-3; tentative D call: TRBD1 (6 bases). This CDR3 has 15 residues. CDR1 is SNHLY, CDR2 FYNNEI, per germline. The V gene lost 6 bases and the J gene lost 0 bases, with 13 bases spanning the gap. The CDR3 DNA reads TGTGCCAGCAGCGATGGACAGATCAGCACAGATACGCAGTATTTT. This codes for CASSDGQISTDTQYF.

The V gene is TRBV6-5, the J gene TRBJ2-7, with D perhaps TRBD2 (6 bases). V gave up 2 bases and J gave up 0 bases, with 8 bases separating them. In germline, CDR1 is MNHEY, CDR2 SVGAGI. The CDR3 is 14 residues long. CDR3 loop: CASSYDGSSYEQYF. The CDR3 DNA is TGTGCCAGCAGTTACGACGGGAGCTCCTACGAGCAGTACTTC.

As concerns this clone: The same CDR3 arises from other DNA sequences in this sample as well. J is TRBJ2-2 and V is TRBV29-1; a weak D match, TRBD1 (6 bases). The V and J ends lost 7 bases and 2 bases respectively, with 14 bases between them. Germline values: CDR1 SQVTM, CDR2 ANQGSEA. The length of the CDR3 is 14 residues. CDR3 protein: CSALQGRNTGELFF. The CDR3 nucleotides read TGCAGCGCCCTGCAGGGGAGAAACACCGGGGAGCTGTTTTTT.

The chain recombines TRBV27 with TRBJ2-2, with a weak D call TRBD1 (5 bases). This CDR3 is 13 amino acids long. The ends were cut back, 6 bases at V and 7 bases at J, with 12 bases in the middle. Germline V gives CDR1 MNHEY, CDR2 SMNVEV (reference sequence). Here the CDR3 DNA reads TGTGCCAGCAGGTACACAGGCGACGGGGAGCTGTTTTTT. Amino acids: CASRYTGDGELFF.

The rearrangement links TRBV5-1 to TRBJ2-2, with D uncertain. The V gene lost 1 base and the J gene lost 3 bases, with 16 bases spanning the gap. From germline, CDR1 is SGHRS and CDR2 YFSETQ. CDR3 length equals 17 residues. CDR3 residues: CASSLRLQQRDTGELFF. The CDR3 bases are TGCGCCAGCAGCTTGCGTCTACAACAACGGGACACCGGGGAGCTGTTTTTT.

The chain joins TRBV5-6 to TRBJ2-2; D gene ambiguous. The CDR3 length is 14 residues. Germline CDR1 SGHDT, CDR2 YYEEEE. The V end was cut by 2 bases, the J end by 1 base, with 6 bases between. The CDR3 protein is CASSFIGNTGELFF. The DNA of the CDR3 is TGTGCCAGCAGCTTTATTGGGAACACCGGGGAGCTGTTTTTT. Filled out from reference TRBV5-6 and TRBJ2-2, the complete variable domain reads DAGVTQSPTHLIKTRGQQVTLRCSPKSGHDTVSWYQQALGQGPQFIFQYYEEEERQRGNFPDRFSGHQFPNYSSELNVNALLLGDSALYLCASSFIGNTGELFFGEGSRLTVL.

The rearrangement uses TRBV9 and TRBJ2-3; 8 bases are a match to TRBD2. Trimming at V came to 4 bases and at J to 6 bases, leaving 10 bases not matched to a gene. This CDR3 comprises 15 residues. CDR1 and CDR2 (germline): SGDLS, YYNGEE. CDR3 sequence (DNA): TGTGCCAGCAGCTCCGGGGGGGGGCGCATGGATACGCAGTATTTT. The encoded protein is CASSSGGGRMDTQYF.